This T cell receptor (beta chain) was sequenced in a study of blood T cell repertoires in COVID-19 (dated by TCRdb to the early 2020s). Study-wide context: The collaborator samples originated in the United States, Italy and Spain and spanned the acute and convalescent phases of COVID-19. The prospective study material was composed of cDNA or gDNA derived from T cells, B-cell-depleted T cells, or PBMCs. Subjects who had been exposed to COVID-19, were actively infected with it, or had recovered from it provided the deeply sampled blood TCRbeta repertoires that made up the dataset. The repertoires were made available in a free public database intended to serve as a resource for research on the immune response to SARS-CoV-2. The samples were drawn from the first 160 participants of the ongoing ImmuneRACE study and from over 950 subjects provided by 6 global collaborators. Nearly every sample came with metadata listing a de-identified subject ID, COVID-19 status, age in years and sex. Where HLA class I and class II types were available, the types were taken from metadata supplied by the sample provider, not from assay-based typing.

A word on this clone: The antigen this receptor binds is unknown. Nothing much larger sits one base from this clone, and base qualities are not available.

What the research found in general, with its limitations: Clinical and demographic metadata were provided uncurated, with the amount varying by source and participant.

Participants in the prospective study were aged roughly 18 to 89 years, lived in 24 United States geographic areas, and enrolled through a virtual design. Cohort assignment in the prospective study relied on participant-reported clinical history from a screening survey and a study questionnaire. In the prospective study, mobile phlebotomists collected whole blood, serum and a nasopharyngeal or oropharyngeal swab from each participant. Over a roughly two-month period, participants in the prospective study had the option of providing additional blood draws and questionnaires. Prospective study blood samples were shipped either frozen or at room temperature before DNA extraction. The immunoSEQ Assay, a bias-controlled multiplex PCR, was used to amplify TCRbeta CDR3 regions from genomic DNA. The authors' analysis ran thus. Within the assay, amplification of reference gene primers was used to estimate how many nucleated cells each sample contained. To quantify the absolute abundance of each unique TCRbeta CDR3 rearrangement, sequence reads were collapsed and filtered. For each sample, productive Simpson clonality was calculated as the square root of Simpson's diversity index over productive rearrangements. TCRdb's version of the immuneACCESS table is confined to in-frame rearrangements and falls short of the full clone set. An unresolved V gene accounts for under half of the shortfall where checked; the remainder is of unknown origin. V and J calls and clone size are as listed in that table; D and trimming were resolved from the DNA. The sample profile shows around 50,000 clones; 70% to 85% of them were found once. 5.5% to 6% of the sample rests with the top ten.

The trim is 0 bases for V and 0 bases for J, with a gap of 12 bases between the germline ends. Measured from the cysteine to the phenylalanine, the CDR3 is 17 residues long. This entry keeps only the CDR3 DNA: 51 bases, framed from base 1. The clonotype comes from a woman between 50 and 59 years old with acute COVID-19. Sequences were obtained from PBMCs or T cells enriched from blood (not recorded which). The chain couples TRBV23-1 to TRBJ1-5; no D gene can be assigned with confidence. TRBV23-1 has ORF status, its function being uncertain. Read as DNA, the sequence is TGCGCCAGCAGTCAATCGGCGAGGCCGTATAGCAATCAGCCCCAGCATTTT. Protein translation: CASSQSARPYSNQPQHF.